Each of the 9 T cell receptor beta chains below was sequenced from the same sample in a study of T cells after yellow fever vaccination (dated by TCRdb to between 2018 and 2020). This specimen's treatment or condition label, per the study, means: live attenuated yellow fever vaccine strain. The library relied on 5' RACE. The run used an Illumina HiSeq 2500. TCRdb reanalyzed the raw reads on its own, using fastp at Q25 for trimming and MiXCR for clone calling, and kept in-frame beta chains. When rows share a CDR3 protein, they turn into one entry using the most common DNA and genes. Recorded for this sample are under 200,000 distinct CDR3 sequences; approximately 6.8% of them occurred a single time. Over 2% of the sample comes from the top ten. The material was CD4+ T cells sorted from PBMCs, obtained less than 6 days after the first yellow fever vaccination. The receptors stem from a young man who received the YFV17D yellow fever vaccine.

This clonotype was recorded at least ten times. The genes are TRBV12-3 or TRBV12-4 and TRBJ2-3; TRBD2 matches at 7 bases. This CDR3 has 15 amino acids. V lost 5 bases to trimming and J lost 8 bases; unmatched junction nucleotides: 13. For the CDR3, the DNA is TGTGCCAGCAGTAATAAAGCGGGGCGGGCGGGTACGCAGTATTTT. It encodes CASSNKAGRAGTQYF.

The gene calls are TRBV6-5 and TRBJ2-7, with TRBD1 matching over 7 bases. The V segment lost 0 bases and the J segment 13 bases; nucleotides outside the gene matches: 9. CDR1 and CDR2 from the germline V gene are MNHEY and SVGAGI. This CDR3 is 13 amino acids long. The CDR3 region is CASSYSAKGQIYV. The CDR3 DNA reads TGTGCCAGCAGTTACTCGGCAAAGGGACAGATCTACGTC.

V gene TRBV5-1 combines with J gene TRBJ1-1; D unclear. Trimming removed 0 bases from V and 1 base from J, with 7 bases in between. In germline, CDR1 is SGHRS, CDR2 YFSETQ. The CDR3 length is 14 residues. For the CDR3, the DNA is TGCGCCAGCAGCTTGGCCAACAGGAACACTGAAGCTTTCTTT. Its protein product is CASSLANRNTEAFF. Together with reference TRBV5-1 and TRBJ1-1, the CDR3 gives the full variable domain: KAGVTQTPRYLIKTRGQQVTLSCSPISGHRSVSWYQQTPGQGLQFLFEYFSETQRNKGNFPGRFSGRQFSNSRSEMNVSTLELGDSALYLCASSLANRNTEAFFGQGTRLTVV.

The chain has TRBV5-6 and TRBJ2-5; the D is unclear. The CDR3 is 13 amino acids. Germline V CDR1 and CDR2: SGHDT, YYEEEE. V was pared by 2 bases and J by 1 base, with 6 bases between. The CDR3 DNA follows: TGTGCCAGCAGCTTAATGAGCCAAGAGACCCAGTACTTC. This sequence encodes CASSLMSQETQYF.

This clonotype was counted ten times or more. The rearrangement joins TRBV6-5 to TRBJ2-7; D may be TRBD1 or TRBD2 (5 bases each). Germline V lookup: CDR1 MNHEY, CDR2 SVGAGI. The CDR3 contains 16 residues. V lost 5 bases and J lost 1, with 18 bases in between. CDR3 amino acids: CASSHGAGRLSYEQYF. The CDR3 DNA is TGTGCCAGCAGTCACGGGGCAGGGAGACTGTCCTACGAGCAGTACTTC.

This clonotype was found many times. The CDR3 region has the DNA TGTGCCACCAGCAGAGTCCTAGCGGGGGGGCCTGATGAGCAGTTCTTC. Its protein is CATSRVLAGGPDEQFF. The rearrangement joins TRBV15 to TRBJ2-1; 12 nucleotides match TRBD2. V dropped 1 base and J dropped 8; count of bases not matched to a gene: 6. Germline CDR1 is LNHNV and CDR2 is YYDKDF (reference sequence). This CDR3 is built from 16 residues.

This clonotype showed up just a few times. The chain couples TRBV19 to TRBJ1-1, with 7 bases identical to TRBD1. This CDR3 contains 14 residues. J was trimmed by 0 bases and V by 7 bases; bases with no gene match: 5. The germline V gene encodes CDR1 LNHDA and CDR2 SQIVND (reference sequence). The CDR3: CASNAQGMNTEAFF. CDR3 coding DNA: TGTGCCAGTAATGCACAGGGGATGAACACTGAAGCTTTCTTT.

Many counts were recorded for this clonotype. The J gene is TRBJ1-5, the V gene TRBV7-2; D gene uncertain. The V and J ends lost 6 bases and 3 bases respectively, with 6 bases between them. The CDR3 is 12 amino acids. The germline CDR1 and CDR2 sequences are SGHTA and FQGNSA. The CDR3 coding sequence is TGTGCCAGCAGTATAGACAATCAGCCCCAGCATTTT. It encodes CASSIDNQPQHF.

There are many counts of this clonotype. The chain links TRBV5-1 to TRBJ2-2, with TRBD2 matching over 8 bases. V trimming: 7 bases; J trimming: 6 bases; junction bases outside the gene matches: 8. CDR1 is SGHRS and CDR2 is YFSETQ in the germline V gene. The CDR3 spans 14 residues. Here the CDR3 reads CASGEGLVAGELFF. The CDR3 region has the DNA TGCGCCAGCGGCGAGGGACTAGTGGCCGGGGAGCTGTTTTTT.